This T cell receptor (beta chain) was profiled in a study of blood T cell repertoires in COVID-19. Here immunoSEQ multiplex PCR was the method, and the copy in TCRdb shows in-frame clones only, minus some. The data contain 230,000 or so clones, 75% to 90% of them singletons. CDR1 is SQVTM and CDR2 is ANQGSEA in the germline V gene. This CDR3 is built from 13 residues. The junction had 7 bases not matched to a gene; V was cut back by 7 bases and J by 4 bases. The receptor's source is a woman aged 40 to 50 who had recovered from COVID-19. The sample consisted of peripheral blood. V gene TRBV29-1 combines with J gene TRBJ1-2; 9 nucleotides match TRBD1. For the CDR3, the DNA is TGCAGCGCCCCGGGACAGGGTGGCTATGGCTACACCTTC. Translated, it gives CSAPGQGGYGYTF.